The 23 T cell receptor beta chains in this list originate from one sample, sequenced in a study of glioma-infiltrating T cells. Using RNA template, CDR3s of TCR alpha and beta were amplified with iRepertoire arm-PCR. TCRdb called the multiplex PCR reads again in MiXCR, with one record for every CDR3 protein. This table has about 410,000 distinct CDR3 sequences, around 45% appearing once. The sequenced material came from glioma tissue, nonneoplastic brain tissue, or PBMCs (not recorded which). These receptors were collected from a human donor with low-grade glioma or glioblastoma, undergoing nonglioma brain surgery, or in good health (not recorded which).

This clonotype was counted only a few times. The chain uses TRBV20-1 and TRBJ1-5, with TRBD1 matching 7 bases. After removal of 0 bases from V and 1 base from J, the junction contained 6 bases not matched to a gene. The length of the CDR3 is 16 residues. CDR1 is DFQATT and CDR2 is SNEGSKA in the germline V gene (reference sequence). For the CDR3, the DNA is TGCAGTGCTAGAGAAACGACCAGGGGGAGCAATCAGCCCCAGCATTTT. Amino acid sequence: CSARETTRGSNQPQHF.

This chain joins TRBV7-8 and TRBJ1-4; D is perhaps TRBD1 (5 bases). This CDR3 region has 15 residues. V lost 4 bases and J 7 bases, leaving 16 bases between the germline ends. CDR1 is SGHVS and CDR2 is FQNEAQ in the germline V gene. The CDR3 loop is CASSSVGGSTEKLFF. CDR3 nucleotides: TGTGCCAGCAGCTCCGTGGGGGGGTCGACTGAAAAACTGTTTTTT.

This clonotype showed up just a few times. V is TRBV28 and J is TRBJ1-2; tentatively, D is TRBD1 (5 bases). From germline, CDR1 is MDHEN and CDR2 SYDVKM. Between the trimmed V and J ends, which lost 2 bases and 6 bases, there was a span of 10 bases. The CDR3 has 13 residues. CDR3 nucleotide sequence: TGTGCCAGCAGTTTAAGGGGTGGCAATGGCTACACCTTC. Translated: CASSLRGGNGYTF.

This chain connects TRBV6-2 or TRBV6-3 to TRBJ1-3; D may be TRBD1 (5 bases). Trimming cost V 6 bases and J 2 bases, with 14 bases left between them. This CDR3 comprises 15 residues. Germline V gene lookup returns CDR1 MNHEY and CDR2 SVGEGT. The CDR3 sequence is CASSVEVGAGNTIYF. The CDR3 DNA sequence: TGTGCCAGCAGCGTAGAGGTAGGGGCTGGAAACACCATATATTTT.

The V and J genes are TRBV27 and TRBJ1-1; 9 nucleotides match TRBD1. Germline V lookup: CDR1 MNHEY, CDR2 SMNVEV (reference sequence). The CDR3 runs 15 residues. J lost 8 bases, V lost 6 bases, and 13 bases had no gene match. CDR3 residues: CASSADRGREREAFF. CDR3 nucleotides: TGTGCCAGCAGCGCGGACAGGGGACGGGAGAGGGAAGCTTTCTTT.

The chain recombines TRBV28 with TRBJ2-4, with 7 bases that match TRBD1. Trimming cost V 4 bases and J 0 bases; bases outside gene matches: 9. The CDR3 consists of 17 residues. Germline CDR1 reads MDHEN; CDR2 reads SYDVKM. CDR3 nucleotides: TGTGCCAGCAGTTCGACAGGACAGGTCCTAGCCAAAAACATTCAGTACTTC. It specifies CASSSTGQVLAKNIQYF.

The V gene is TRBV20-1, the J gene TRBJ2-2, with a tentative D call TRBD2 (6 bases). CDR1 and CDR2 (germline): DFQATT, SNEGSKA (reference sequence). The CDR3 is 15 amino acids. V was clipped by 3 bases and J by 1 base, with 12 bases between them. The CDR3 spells CSARAMRENTGELFF. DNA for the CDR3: TGCAGTGCTAGGGCTATGCGGGAGAACACCGGGGAGCTGTTTTTT.

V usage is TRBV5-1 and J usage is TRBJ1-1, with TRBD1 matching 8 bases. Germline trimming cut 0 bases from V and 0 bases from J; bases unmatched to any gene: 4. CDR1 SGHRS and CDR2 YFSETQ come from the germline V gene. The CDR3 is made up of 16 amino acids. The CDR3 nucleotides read TGCGCCAGCAGCTTGGCCCCGACAGGGGTGAACACTGAAGCTTTCTTT. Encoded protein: CASSLAPTGVNTEAFF.

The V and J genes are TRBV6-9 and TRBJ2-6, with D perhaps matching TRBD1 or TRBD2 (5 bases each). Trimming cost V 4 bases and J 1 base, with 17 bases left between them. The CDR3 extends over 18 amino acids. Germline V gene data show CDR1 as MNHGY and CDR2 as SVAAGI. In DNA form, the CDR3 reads TGTGCCAGCAGTTTTTGGTCAGGGAGAAAATCTGGGGCCAACGTCCTGACTTTC. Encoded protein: CASSFWSGRKSGANVLTF.

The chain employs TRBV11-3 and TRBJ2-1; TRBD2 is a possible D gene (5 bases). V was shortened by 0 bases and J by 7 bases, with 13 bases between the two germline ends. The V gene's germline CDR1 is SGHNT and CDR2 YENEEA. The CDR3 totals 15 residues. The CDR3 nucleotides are TGTGCCAGCAGCTTAGATGCGAGGGCGGGTAATGAGCAGTTCTTC. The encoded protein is CASSLDARAGNEQFF.

For the CDR3, the DNA is TGTGCCAGCAGTGATACATCAAGAGGGGATGAGCAGTTCTTC. It specifies CASSDTSRGDEQFF. V gene TRBV25-1 combines with J gene TRBJ2-1, with D perhaps given as TRBD1 or TRBD2 (5 bases each). Trimming left V 3 bases short and J 8 bases short, with 14 bases between. This CDR3 has 14 residues. The germline V gene encodes CDR1 MGHDK and CDR2 SYGVNS.

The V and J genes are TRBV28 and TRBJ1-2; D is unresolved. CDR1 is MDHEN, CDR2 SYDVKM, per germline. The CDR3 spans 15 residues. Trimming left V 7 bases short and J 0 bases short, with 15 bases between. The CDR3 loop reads CASNDIREANYGYTF. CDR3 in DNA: TGTGCCAGCAATGACATAAGGGAGGCTAACTATGGCTACACCTTC.

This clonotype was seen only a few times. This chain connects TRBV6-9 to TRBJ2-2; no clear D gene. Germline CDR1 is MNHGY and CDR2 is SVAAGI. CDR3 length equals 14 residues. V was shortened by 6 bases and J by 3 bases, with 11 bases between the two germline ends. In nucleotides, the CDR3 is TGTGCCAGCAGCTTAGCTCAGGACACCGGGGAGCTGTTTTTT. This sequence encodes CASSLAQDTGELFF.

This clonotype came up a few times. In DNA, the CDR3 is TGTGCCAGCAGTTTGGGGTGGGGGGCCAACGTCCTGACTTTC. It specifies CASSLGWGANVLTF. V gene TRBV27 combines with J gene TRBJ2-6; unclear D gene. Per the germline V gene, CDR1 is MNHEY and CDR2 is SMNVEV (reference sequence). CDR3 length: 14 residues. V was trimmed by 3 bases and J by 4 bases, leaving 7 bases between them.

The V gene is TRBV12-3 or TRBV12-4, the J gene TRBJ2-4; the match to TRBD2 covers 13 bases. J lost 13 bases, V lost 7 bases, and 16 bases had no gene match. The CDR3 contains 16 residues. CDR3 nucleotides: TGTGCCAGCACCTCCGGATGGACTAGCGGGAGCCTACGGCAGTACTTC. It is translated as CASTSGWTSGSLRQYF.

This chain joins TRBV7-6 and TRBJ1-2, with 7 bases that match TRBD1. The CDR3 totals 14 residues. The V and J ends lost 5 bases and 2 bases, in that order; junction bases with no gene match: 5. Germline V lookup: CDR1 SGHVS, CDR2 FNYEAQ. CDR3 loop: CASSPQGGNYGYTF. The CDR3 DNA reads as TGTGCCAGCAGCCCCCAGGGGGGCAACTATGGCTACACCTTC. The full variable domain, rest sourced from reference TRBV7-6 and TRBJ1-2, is GAGVSQSPRYKVTKRGQDVALRCDPISGHVSLYWYRQALGQGPEFLTYFNYEAQQDKSGLPNDRFSAERPEGSISTLTIQRTEQRDSAMYRCASSPQGGNYGYTFGSGTRLTVV.

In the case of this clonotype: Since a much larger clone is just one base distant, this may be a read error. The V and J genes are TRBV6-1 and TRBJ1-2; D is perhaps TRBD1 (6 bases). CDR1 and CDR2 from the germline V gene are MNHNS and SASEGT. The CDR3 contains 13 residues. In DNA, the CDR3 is TGTACCAGCAGTCCCGGGACAAGTCATGGCTACACCTTC. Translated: CTSSPGTSHGYTF.

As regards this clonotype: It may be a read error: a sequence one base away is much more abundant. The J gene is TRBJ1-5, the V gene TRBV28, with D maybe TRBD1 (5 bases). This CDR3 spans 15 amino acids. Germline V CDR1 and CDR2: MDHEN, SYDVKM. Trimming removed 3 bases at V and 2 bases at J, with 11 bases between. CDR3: CASSFPQGGNQPQHF. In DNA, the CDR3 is TGTGCCAGCAGTTTCCCCCAGGGAGGCAATCAGCCCCAGCATTTT.

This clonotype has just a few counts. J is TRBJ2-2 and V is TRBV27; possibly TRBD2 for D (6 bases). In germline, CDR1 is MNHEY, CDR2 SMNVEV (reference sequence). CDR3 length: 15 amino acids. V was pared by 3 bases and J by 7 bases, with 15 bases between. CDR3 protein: CASSLSTGGNGELFF. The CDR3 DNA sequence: TGTGCCAGCAGTTTGAGTACAGGAGGGAACGGGGAGCTGTTTTTT.

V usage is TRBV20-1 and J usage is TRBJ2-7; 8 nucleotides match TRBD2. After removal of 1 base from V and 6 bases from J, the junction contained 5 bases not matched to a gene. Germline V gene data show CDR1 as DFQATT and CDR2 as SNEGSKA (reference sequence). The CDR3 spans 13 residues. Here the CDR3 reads CSARVSGSGEQYF. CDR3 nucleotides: TGCAGTGCTAGAGTAAGCGGGAGCGGCGAGCAGTACTTC.

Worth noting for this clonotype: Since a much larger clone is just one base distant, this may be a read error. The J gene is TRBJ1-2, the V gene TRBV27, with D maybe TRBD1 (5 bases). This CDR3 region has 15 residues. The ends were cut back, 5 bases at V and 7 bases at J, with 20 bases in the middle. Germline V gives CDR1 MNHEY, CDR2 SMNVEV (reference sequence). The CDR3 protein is CASSIKGPGGAGYTF. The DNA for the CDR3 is TGTGCCAGCAGTATAAAAGGGCCCGGGGGTGCTGGCTACACCTTC.

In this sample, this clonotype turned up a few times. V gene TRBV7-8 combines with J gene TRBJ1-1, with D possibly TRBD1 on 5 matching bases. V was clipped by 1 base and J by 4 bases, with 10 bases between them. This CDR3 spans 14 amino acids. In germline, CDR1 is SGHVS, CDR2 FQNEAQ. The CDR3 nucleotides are TGTGCCAGCAGCTTAGGGGGGGACGCCACTGAAGCTTTCTTT. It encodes CASSLGGDATEAFF.

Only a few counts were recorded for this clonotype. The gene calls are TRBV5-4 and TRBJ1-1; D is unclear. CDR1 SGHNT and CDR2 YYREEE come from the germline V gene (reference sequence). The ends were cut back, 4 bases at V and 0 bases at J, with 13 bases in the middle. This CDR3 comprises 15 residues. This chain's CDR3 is CASSVGGDMNTEAFF. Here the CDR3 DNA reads TGTGCCAGCAGCGTTGGAGGTGACATGAACACTGAAGCTTTCTTT.